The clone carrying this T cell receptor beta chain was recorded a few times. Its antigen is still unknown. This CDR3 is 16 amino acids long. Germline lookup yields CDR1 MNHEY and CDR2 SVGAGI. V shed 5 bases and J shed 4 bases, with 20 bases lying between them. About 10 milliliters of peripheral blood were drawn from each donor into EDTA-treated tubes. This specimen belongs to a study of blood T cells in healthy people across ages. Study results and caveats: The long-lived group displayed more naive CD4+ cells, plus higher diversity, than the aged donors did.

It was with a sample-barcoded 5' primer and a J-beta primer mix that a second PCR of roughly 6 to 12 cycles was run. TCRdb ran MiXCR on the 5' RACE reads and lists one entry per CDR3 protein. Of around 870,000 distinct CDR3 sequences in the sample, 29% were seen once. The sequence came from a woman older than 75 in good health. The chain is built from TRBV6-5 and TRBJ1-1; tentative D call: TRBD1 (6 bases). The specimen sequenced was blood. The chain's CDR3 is CASSRLRTVKRTEAFF. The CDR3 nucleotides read TGTGCCAGCAGTAGACTTAGGACAGTGAAGCGCACTGAAGCTTTCTTT.